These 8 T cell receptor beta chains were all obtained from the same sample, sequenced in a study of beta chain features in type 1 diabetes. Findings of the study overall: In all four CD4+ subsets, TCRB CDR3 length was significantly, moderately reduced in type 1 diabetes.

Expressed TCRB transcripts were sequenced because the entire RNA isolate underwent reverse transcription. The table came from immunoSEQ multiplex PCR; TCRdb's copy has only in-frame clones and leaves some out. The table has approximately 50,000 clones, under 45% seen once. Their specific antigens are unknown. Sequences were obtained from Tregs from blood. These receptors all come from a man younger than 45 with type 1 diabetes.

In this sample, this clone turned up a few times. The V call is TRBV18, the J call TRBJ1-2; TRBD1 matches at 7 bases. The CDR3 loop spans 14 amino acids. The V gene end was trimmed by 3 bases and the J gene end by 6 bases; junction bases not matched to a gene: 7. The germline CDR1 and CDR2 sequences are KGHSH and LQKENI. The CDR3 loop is CASSPIDREDGYTF. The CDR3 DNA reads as TGTGCCAGCTCACCGATTGACAGGGAAGATGGCTACACCTTC.

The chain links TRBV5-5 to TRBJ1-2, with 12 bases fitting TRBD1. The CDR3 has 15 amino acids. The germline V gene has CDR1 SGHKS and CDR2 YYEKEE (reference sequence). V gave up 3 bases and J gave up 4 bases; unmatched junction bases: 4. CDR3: CASSSGQGAFYGYTF. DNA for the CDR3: TGTGCCAGCAGCTCGGGACAGGGGGCCTTCTATGGCTACACCTTC.

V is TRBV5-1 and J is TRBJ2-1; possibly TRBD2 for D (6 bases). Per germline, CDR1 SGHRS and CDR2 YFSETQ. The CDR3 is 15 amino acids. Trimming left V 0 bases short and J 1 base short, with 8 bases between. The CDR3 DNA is TGCGCCAGCAGCTTGGAGGCGGGGTCCTACAATGAGCAGTTCTTC. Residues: CASSLEAGSYNEQFF.

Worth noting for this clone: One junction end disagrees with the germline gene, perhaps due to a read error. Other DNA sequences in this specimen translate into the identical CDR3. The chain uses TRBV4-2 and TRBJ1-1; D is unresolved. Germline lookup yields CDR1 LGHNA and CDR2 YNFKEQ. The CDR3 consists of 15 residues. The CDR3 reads CASSRNFGIDTEAFF. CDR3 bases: TGTGCCAGCAGCCGAAATTTTGGCATTGACACTGAAGCCTTCTTT.

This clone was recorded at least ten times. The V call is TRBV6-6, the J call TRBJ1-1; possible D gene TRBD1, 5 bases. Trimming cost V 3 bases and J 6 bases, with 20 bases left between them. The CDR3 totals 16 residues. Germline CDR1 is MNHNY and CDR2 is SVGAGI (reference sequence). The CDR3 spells CASSYSGSQVVAEAFF. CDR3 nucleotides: TGTGCCAGCAGTTATTCAGGTTCACAGGTCGTCGCTGAAGCTTTCTTT.

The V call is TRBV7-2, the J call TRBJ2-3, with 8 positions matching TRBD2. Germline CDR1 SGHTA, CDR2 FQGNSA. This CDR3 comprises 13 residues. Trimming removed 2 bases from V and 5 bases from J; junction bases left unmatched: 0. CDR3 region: CASSLSGRDTQYF. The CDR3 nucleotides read TGTGCCAGCAGCTTAAGCGGGAGAGATACGCAGTATTTT.

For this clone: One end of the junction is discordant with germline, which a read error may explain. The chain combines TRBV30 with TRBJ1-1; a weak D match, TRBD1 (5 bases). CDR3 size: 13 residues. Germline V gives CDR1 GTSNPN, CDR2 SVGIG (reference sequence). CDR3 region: CAWNAGLGTEAFF. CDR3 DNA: TGTGCGTGGAACGCAGGGCTGGGCACTGAAGCTTTCTTT.

CDR3 DNA: TGTGCCAGCAGCCAAGAACAAGGGGCCTACAATGAGCAGTTCTTC. Translating gives CASSQEQGAYNEQFF. The chain has TRBV14 and TRBJ2-1, with D possibly matching TRBD1 (5 bases). The CDR3 runs 15 residues. Trimming cost V 0 bases and J 2 bases, with 8 bases left between them. The germline CDR1 and CDR2 sequences are SGHDN and FVKESK.